This T cell receptor beta chain was sequenced for a study of blood T cell repertoires in COVID-19. The wider study: T cells, B-cell-depleted T cells, or PBMCs supplied cDNA or gDNA.

Original processing notes: Amplification of reference gene primers provided the estimated nucleated cell counts. The method was immunoSEQ multiplex PCR; TCRdb's version includes in-frame clones alone and lacks a portion of them. V, J and clone size derive from that table, while D and trimming were established from the DNA sequence. Of around 480,000 clones in the sample, about 91% are singletons; the top ten hold approximately 12%. This clone has only a few counts. Germline values: CDR1 KGHDR, CDR2 SFDVKD. The ends were cut back, 0 bases at V and 4 bases at J, with 11 bases in the middle. The CDR3 is 15 residues long.

The sequenced sample was peripheral blood. The rearrangement joins TRBV24-1 to TRBJ1-2; D is ambiguous. This sequence was found in a woman in her fifties or sixties with COVID-19, enrolled during active disease. CDR3 region: CATSDLGQDFYGYTF. The CDR3 DNA reads as TGTGCCACCAGTGATTTGGGGCAAGATTTCTATGGCTACACCTTC.